A selection of T cell receptor beta chains follows, all from one sample in a study of blood T cell repertoires in COVID-19. Sequencing used immunoSEQ multiplex PCR; TCRdb keeps in-frame clones, though not all of them. This repertoire shows fewer than 250,000 clones, around 84% found once; its top ten account for about a fifth. Source material: peripheral blood. The receptors originated from a human donor in a cohort sampled during active COVID-19. Both conserved end residues are trimmed from each CDR3. Each record gives: clone size, V gene, CDR3 length, CDR3 protein. The listing skips clone size in some rows; elsewhere it reads once, few, many or a size class.

once	TRBV5-1	14	ASERGDSHSGNTIY
-	TRBV14	11	ASSAAGLGELF
-	TRBV14	14	ASSQVWGRGKNIQY
-	TRBV27	14	ASQNGRNSGSYEQY
-	TRBV28	13	ASSSTLNLNTEAF
-	TRBV12-2	14	ASRLVQGTSGYEQY
-	TRBV19	12	ASSITQTYNEQF
-	TRBV7-2	13	ASSLGGGRITEAF
-	TRBV29-1	10	SVDQGRYGYT
-	TRBV10-3	11	AISASGNQPQH
-	TRBV6-6	13	ASSYYGQFTGELF
-	TRBV2	11	ASRRLHTDTQY
-	TRBV6-5	12	ASRPYDINTEAF
-	TRBV5-1	11	ASSLGQEAGYT
-	TRBV27	11	ASGTTQGGRYT
-	TRBV19	14	ASSITGAGQGDEQF
-	TRBV15	10	ATSGQGYGYT
-	TRBV10-3	14	AISGTETGNNGELF
-	TRBV29-1	9	SVGGYTEAF
-	TRBV3-1/TRBV3-2	15	ASSLRGTGGAFEKLF
few	TRBV29-1	11	SVASTGFYEQY
-	TRBV7-2	12	ASSLVAGGYGYT
once	TRBV21-1	12	ASSQGQGNSPLH
-	TRBV2	15	ASSLRPGGSGANVLT
once	TRBV7-9	12	ASSLRQGLTEAF
-	TRBV28	13	ASSPTMVANEKLF
-	TRBV2	11	ASYSKEHNEQF
few	TRBV20-1	10	SASPGPAGYT
-	TRBV5-1	11	ASSPEDGYEQY
-	TRBV19	15	ASSIAFDRVGNQPQH
-	TRBV11-2	14	ASSLGGLGARRGAF
-	TRBV6-5	12	ASKRQGAFYEQY
-	TRBV19	10	ASSIGGNGYT
-	TRBV28	12	ASSLGQGIYEQY
-	TRBV2	10	ASSEGLYGYT